In its sample, the clone carrying this TCR beta chain was seen a few times. The sample belongs to a study of blood T cell repertoires in COVID-19. The method was immunoSEQ multiplex PCR; TCRdb's version includes in-frame clones alone and lacks a portion of them. Of around 140,000 clones in the sample, roughly 69% were seen once. The CDR3 is 15 amino acids. V gave up 6 bases and J gave up 5 bases; unmatched junction bases: 6. CDR1 is SGHAT, CDR2 FQNNGV, per germline. The J gene is TRBJ2-5, the V gene TRBV11-2, with 13 bases aligning to TRBD2. The sequence came from an older woman with acute or convalescent COVID-19. Sequenced: peripheral blood. CDR3 coding DNA: TGTGCCAGCAGTTCCCTGACTAGCGGGGGGGAGACCCAGTACTTC. Translated, it gives CASSSLTSGGETQYF.